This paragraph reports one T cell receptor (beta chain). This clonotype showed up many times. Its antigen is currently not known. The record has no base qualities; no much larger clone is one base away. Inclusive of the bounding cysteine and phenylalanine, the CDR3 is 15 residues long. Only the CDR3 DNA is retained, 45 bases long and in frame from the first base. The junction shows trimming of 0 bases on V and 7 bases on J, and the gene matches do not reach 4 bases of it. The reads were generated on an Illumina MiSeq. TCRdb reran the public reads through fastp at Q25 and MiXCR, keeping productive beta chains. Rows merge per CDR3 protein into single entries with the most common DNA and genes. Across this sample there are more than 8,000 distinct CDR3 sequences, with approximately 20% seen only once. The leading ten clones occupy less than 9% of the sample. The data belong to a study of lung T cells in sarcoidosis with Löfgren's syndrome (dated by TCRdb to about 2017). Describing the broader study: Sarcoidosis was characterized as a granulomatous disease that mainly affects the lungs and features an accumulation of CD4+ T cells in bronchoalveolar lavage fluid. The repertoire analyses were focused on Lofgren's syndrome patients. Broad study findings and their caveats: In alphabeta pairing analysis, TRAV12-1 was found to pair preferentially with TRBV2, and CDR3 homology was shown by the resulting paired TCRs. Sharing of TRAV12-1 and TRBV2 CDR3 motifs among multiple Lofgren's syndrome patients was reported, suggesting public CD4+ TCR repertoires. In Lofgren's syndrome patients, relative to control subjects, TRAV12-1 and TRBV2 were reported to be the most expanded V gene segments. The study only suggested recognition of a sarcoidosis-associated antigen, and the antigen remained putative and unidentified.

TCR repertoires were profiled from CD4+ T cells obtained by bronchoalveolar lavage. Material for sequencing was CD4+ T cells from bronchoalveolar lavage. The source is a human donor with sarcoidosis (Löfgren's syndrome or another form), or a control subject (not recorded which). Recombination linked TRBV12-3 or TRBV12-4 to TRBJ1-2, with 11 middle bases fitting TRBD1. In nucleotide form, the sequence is TGTGCCAGCAGTTTAGCGGGGACAGGGGGAGGTGGCTACACCTTC. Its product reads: CASSLAGTGGGGYTF.